Detailed here is one T cell receptor beta chain. Its target is not known. The entry originates in a study of T cells after yellow fever vaccination. Study-wide points: Across the CD4 and CD8 compartments, a small share of clonotypes was present in both. Weaker overall was a secondary response that nonetheless peaked faster, on day 5 versus 15.

This CDR3 is 15 amino acids long. From germline, CDR1 is SGHRS and CDR2 YFSETQ. Trimming pared 5 bases from V and 5 bases from J, leaving 20 bases between. Template switching with 5'RACE generated the TCR cDNA and added a universal primer site and UMIs. TCRdb passed the 5' RACE reads through MiXCR, listing each CDR3 protein once. The data show 200,000 to 300,000 distinct CDR3 sequences, with over 10% seen just once and roughly 0.5% held by the top ten. The source of this sequence is a man aged 25 to 40 who received the YFV17D yellow fever vaccine. The material sequenced was CD4+ T cells sorted from PBMCs, taken 45 days after the yellow fever booster vaccination. V gene TRBV5-1 combines with J gene TRBJ2-7, with D perhaps TRBD1 (6 bases). CDR3 sequence (DNA): TGCGCCAGCAGACCGGGCCTCGACAGGCATAACGAGCAGTACTTC. Translation gives CASRPGLDRHNEQYF. The variable domain in full, with the rest retrieved from reference TRBV5-1 and TRBJ2-7, is KAGVTQTPRYLIKTRGQQVTLSCSPISGHRSVSWYQQTPGQGLQFLFEYFSETQRNKGNFPGRFSGRQFSNSRSEMNVSTLELGDSALYLCASRPGLDRHNEQYFGPGTRLTVT.